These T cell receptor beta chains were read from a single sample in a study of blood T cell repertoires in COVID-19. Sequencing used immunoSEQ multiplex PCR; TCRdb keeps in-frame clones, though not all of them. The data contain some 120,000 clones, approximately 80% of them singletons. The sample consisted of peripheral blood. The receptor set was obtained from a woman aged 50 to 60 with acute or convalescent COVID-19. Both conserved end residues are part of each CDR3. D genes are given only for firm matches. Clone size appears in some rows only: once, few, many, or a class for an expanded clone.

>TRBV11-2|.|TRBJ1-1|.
CASSLKGINTEAFF
TGTGCCAGCAGTCTTAAGGGGATCAACACTGAAGCTTTCTTT
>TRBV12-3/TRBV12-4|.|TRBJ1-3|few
CASSLQGGNTIYF
TGTGCCAGCAGCTTACAGGGCGGTAACACCATATATTTT
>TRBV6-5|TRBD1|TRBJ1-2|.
CASILGTANSYGYTF
TGTGCCAGCATTCTTGGGACAGCGAATTCCTATGGCTACACCTTC
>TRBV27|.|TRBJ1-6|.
CASSLQGDYNSPLHF
TGTGCCAGCAGTTTGCAGGGTGACTATAATTCACCCCTCCACTTT
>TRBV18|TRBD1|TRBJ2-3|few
CASSLGTGGATDTQYF
TGTGCCAGCTCACTAGGGACAGGGGGCGCAACAGATACGCAGTATTTT
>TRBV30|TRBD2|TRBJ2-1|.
CAWSVKLQLAGGPSYNEQFF
TGTGCCTGGAGTGTGAAGCTGCAGCTAGCGGGGGGGCCCTCCTACAATGAGCAGTTCTTC
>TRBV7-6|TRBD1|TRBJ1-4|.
CASSLVTGVGEKLFF
TGTGCCAGCAGCTTAGTCACAGGGGTCGGTGAAAAACTGTTTTTT
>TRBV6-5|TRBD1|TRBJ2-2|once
CASSYLRTGDTGELFF
TGTGCCAGCAGTTATTTACGGACAGGGGACACCGGGGAGCTGTTTTTT
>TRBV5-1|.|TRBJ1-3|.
CASSPGGTESSGNTIYF
TGCGCCAGCAGCCCTGGCGGAACCGAGAGCTCTGGAAACACCATATATTTT
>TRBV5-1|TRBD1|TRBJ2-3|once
CASSLQGASTDTQYF
TGCGCCAGCAGCTTGCAGGGGGCTAGCACAGATACGCAGTATTTT
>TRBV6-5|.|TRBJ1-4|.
CASRTGKFEKLFF
TGTGCCAGCAGGACAGGAAAGTTTGAAAAACTGTTTTTT
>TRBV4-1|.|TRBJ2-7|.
CASSQVARDEQYF
TGCGCCAGCAGCCAAGTAGCCAGGGACGAGCAGTACTTC
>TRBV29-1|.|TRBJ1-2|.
CSASGTKGNYGYTF
TGCAGCGCCTCCGGGACAAAGGGAAACTATGGCTACACCTTC
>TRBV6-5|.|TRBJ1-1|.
CASSKRDRYVAEAFF
TGTGCCAGCAGCAAACGGGATAGGTATGTGGCTGAAGCTTTCTTT
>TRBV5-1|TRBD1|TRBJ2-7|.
CASSLDRAYEQYF
TGCGCCAGCAGCCTCGACAGGGCCTACGAGCAGTACTTC
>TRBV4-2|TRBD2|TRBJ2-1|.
CASSGSSGGADEQFF
TGTGCCAGCAGCGGTTCTAGCGGGGGGGCCGATGAGCAGTTCTTC
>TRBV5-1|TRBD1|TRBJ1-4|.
CASSLGQGPPTNEKLFF
TGCGCCAGCAGCTTAGGACAGGGGCCTCCAACTAATGAAAAACTGTTTTTT
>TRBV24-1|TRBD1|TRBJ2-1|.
CATSHSGGHEQFF
TGTGCCACCAGCCATTCAGGGGGACATGAGCAGTTCTTC
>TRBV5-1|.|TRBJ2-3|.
CASSLFREADTQYF
TGCGCCAGCAGCTTGTTTAGAGAGGCAGATACGCAGTATTTT
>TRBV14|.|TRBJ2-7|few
CASSSFYEQYF
TGTGCCAGCAGCTCATTCTACGAGCAGTACTTC
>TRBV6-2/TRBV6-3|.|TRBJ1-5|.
CASSYGPNRERHQPQHF
TGTGCCAGCAGTTACGGGCCCAACAGGGAGAGACATCAGCCCCAGCATTTT
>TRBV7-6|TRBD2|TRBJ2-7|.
CASSSFTSGVGEQYF
TGTGCCAGCAGCTCTTTTACTAGCGGGGTTGGAGAGCAGTACTTC
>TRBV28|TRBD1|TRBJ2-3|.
CASSLLQGVQYF
TGTGCCAGCAGTTTACTACAGGGGGTGCAGTATTTT
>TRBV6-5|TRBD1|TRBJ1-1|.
CASTDRDRPTEAFF
TGTGCCAGCACCGACCGGGACAGGCCCACTGAAGCTTTCTTT
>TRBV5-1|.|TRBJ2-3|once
CASSLGARTDTQYF
TGCGCCAGCAGCTTGGGGGCACGCACAGATACGCAGTATTTT
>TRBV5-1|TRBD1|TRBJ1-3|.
CASSLLGDRAGNTIYF
TGCGCCAGCAGCCTGTTGGGGGACAGGGCTGGAAACACCATATATTTT
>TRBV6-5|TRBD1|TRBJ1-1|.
CASRPRTGGREAFF
TGTGCCAGCAGGCCCAGGACAGGGGGGAGGGAAGCTTTCTTT
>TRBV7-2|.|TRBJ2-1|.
CASSLAAGARNEQFF
TGTGCCAGCAGCTTAGCGGCGGGGGCAAGAAATGAGCAGTTCTTC
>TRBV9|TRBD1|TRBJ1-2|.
CASSVAPVGTAGYGYTF
TGTGCCAGCAGCGTAGCCCCTGTAGGGACAGCGGGCTATGGCTACACCTTC
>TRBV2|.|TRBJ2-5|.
CASSYTKETQYF
TGTGCCAGCAGTTATACAAAGGAGACCCAGTACTTC
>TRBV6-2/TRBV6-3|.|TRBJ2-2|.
CASSYQTGTNTGELFF
TGTGCCAGCAGTTACCAGACAGGAACGAACACCGGGGAGCTGTTTTTT
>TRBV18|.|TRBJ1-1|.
CASSPGQYTEAFF
TGTGCCAGCTCACCCGGACAGTACACTGAAGCTTTCTTT
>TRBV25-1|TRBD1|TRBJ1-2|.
CASLGIVDRGTNYGYTF
TGTGCCAGCCTTGGAATTGTGGACAGGGGGACTAACTATGGCTACACCTTC
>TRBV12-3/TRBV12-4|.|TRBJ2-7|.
CASSSRVEQYF
TGTGCCAGCAGTTCTCGGGTGGAGCAGTACTTC
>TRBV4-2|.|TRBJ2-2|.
CASTIGNRANTGELFF
TGTGCCAGCACCATAGGGAACAGGGCGAACACCGGGGAGCTGTTTTTT
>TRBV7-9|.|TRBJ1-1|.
CASHRDMNTEAFF
TGTGCCAGCCACAGGGACATGAACACTGAAGCTTTCTTT
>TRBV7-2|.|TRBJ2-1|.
CASSLPPNEQFF
TGTGCCAGCAGCTTACCCCCAAATGAGCAGTTCTTC
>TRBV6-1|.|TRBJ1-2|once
CASSERNGSSGPFYGYTF
TGTGCCAGCAGTGAAAGGAACGGCAGTTCAGGCCCGTTCTATGGCTACACCTTC
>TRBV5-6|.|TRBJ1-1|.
CATGRVNTEAFF
TGTGCCACGGGAAGGGTGAACACTGAAGCTTTCTTT
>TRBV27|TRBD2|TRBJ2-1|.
CASSLATSGNSYNEQFF
TGTGCCAGCAGTTTAGCTACTAGCGGGAACTCCTACAATGAGCAGTTCTTC
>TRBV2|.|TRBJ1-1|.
CASSVRGGSTEAFF
TGTGCCAGCAGCGTCCGGGGGGGATCAACTGAAGCTTTCTTT
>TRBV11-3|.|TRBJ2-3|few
CASSLRSWGADTQYF
TGTGCCAGCAGCTTAAGATCATGGGGGGCAGATACGCAGTATTTT
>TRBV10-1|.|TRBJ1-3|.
CASSRESSGNTIYF
TGCGCCAGCAGCCGGGAGAGCTCTGGAAACACCATATATTTT
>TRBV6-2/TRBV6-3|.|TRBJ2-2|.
CASSWDTSTGELFF
TGTGCCAGCAGTTGGGACACTTCCACCGGGGAGCTGTTTTTT
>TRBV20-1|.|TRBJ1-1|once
CSAKPVTEAFF
TGCAGTGCTAAACCGGTCACTGAAGCTTTCTTT
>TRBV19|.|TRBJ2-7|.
CASSQIRDFPSEQYF
TGTGCCAGTAGTCAGATCCGAGACTTCCCCAGCGAGCAGTACTTC
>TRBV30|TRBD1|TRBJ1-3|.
CAWRRQGIDSGNTIYF
TGTGCCTGGAGACGACAGGGGATAGATTCTGGAAACACCATATATTTT
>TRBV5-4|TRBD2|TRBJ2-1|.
CASSTSATNNEQFF
TGTGCCAGCAGTACTAGCGCAACTAACAATGAGCAGTTCTTC
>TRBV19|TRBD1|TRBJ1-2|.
CASSILGQPGYTF
TGTGCCAGTAGTATACTGGGACAGCCCGGCTACACCTTC
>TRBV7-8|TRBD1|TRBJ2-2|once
CASILGTGIFPGELFF
TGTGCCAGCATTCTAGGGACAGGGATTTTTCCCGGGGAGCTGTTTTTT
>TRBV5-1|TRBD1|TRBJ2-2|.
CASSKGQGAINTGELFF
TGCGCCAGCAGCAAGGGACAGGGGGCTATTAACACCGGGGAGCTGTTTTTT
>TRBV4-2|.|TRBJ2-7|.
CASSQGMGLSTYEQYF
TGTGCCAGCAGCCAAGGAATGGGGCTTTCAACCTACGAGCAGTACTTC
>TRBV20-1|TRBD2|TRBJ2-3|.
CSASPFLAGVSTDTQYF
TGCAGTGCTAGTCCCTTCCTAGCGGGAGTTAGCACAGATACGCAGTATTTT
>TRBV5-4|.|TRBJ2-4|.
CASSSGENIQYF
TGTGCCAGCAGTTCAGGGGAGAACATTCAGTACTTC
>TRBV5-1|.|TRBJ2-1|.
CASSLGTLNEQFF
TGCGCCAGCAGCTTAGGGACTCTCAATGAGCAGTTCTTC